This T cell receptor (beta chain) was recorded in a study of CD8+ T cells in alopecia areata. Study overall: Oral tofacitinib (5 to 10 mg twice daily) was administered to treated patients.

The study, taken as a whole, reports: Affected lesional scalp, above all in alopecia totalis/universalis, was more clonal than normal scalp.

RNA extraction and reverse transcription yielded cDNA as sequencing template. Here immunoSEQ multiplex PCR was the method, and the copy in TCRdb shows in-frame clones only, minus some. The sample includes about 180,000 clones, over 55% of them seen just once. On this clone itself: Its antigen is still unknown.

V dropped 7 bases and J dropped 0; count of bases not matched to a gene: 7. Germline lookup yields CDR1 SGHAT and CDR2 FQNNGV. The CDR3 runs 15 residues. Sequences were derived from CD4+ T cells sorted from blood, sampled at week 0. The receptor was isolated from a human donor with alopecia areata. The chain uses TRBV11-2 and TRBJ2-3; 7 positions agree with TRBD2. The CDR3 spells CASTLSGISTDTQYF. In DNA, the CDR3 is TGTGCCAGCACCCTAAGCGGGATTAGCACAGATACGCAGTATTTT.